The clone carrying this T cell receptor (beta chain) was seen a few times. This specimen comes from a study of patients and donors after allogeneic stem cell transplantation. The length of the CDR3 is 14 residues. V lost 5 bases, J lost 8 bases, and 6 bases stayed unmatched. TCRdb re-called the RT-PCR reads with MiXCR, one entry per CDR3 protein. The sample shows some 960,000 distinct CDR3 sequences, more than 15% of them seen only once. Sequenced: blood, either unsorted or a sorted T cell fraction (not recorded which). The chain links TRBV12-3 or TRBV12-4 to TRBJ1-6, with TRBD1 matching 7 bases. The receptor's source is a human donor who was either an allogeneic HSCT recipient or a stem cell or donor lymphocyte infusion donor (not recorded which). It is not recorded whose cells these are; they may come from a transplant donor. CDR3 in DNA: TGTGCCAGCAGTCCAGGGGGTAATGATTCACCCCTCCACTTT. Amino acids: CASSPGGNDSPLHF.